This TCR beta chain was obtained from a study of cytomegalovirus exposure and HLA in healthy donors. The study, taken as a whole, reports: DRB1 had the most TCR associations and HLA-C the fewest, a later analysis found, with rates varying by HLA locus. Accurate prediction of most subjects' HLA-A and HLA-B alleles from TCR beta sequences was reported. In an earlier analysis, in 620 or so donors, most V segments appeared productive either ~87% or ~30% of the time.

The CDR3 is 15 amino acids. Per the germline V gene, CDR1 is LNHDA and CDR2 is SQIVND (reference sequence). Trimming at V came to 1 base and at J to 6 bases, leaving 7 bases not matched to a gene. Remarks on this clone: Antigen: not known.

PCR was performed using 60 Vbeta and 13 Jbeta primers. The protocol was immunoSEQ multiplex PCR, while the TCRdb copy is restricted to in-frame clones and leaves out a portion. The sample holds 60,000 to 70,000 clones, 75% to 80% seen once. When sampled, the donors appeared nominally healthy, though they likely had unrecorded immune exposures. This rearrangement joins TRBV19 to TRBJ1-1, with TRBD1 identical over 8 bases. Sequences were obtained from PBMCs. The source is a man between 18 and 35 years old in good health and CMV-seropositive. CDR3 sequence reads: CASSIVGTGGSEAFF. The CDR3 nucleotides are TGTGCCAGTAGTATAGTTGGGACAGGTGGTTCTGAAGCTTTCTTT.